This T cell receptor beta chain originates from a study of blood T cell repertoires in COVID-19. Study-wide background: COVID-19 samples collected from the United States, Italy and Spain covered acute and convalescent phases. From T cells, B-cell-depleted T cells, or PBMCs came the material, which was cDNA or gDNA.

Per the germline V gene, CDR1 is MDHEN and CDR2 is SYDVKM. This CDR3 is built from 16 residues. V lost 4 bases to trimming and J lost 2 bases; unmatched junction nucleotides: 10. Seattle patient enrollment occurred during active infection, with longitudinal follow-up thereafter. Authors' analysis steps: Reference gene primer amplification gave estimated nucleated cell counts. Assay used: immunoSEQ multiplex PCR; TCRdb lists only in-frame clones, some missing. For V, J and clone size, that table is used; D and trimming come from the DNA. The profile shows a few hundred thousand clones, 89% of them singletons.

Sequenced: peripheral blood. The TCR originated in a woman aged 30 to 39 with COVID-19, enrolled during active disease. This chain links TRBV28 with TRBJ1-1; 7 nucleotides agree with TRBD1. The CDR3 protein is CASSSRGGAGNTEAFF. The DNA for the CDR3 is TGTGCCAGCAGTTCCCGAGGGGGCGCGGGAAACACTGAAGCTTTCTTT.